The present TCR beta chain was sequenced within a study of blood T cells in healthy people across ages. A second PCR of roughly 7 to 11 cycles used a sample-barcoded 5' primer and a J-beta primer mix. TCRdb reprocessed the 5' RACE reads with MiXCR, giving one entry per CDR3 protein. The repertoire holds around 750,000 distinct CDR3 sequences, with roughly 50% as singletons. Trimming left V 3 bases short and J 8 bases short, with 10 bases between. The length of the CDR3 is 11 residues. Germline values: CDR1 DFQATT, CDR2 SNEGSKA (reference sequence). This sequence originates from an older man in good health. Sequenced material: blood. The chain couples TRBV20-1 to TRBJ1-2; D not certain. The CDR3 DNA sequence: TGCAGTGCTAGCGACGGCCGGGGCTACACCTTC. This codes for CSASDGRGYTF.